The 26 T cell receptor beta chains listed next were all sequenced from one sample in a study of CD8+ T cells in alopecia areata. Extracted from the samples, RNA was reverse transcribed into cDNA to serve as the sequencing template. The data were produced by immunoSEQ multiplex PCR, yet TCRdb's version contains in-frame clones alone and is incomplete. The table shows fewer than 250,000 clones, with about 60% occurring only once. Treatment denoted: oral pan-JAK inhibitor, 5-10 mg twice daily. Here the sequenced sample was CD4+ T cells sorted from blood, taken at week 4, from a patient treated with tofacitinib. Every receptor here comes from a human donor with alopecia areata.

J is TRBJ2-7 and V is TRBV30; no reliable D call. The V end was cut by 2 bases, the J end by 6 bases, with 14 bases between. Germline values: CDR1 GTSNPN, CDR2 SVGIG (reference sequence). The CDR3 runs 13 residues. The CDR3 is CAWSPSPLGEQYF. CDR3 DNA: TGTGCCTGGAGTCCATCCCCTTTGGGCGAGCAGTACTTC.

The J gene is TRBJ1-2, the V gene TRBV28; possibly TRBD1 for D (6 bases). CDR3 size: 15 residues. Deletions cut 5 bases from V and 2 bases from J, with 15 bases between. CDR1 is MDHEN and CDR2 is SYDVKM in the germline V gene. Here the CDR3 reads CASSLRTAGNYGYTF. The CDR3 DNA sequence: TGTGCCAGCAGTCTGAGGACAGCGGGGAACTATGGCTACACCTTC.

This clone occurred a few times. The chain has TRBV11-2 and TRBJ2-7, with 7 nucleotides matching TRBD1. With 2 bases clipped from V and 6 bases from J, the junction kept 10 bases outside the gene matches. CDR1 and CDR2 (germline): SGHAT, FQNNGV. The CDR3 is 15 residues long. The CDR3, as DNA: TGTGCCAGCAGCTTACACAGGGGCGAACTATTCGAGCAGTACTTC. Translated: CASSLHRGELFEQYF.

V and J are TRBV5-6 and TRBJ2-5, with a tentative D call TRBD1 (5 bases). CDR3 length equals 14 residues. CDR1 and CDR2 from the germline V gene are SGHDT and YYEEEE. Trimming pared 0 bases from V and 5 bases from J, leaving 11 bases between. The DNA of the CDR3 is TGTGCCAGCAGCTTGGAGCAGGGCCGGGAGACCCAGTACTTC. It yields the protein CASSLEQGRETQYF.

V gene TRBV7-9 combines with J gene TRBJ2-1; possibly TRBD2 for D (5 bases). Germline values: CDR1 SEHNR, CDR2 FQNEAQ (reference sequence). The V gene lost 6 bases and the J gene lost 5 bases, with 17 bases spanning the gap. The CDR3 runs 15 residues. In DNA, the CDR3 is TGTGCCAGCAGACCTAGCCGGAGCGCGGACAATGAGCAGTTCTTC. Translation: CASRPSRSADNEQFF.

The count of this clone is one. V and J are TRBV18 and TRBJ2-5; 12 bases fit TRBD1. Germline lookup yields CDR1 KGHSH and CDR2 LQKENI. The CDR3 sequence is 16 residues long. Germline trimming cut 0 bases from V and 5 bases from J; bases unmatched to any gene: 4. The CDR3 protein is CASSPPGQGAQETQYF. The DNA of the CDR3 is TGTGCCAGCTCACCACCGGGACAGGGGGCGCAGGAGACCCAGTACTTC.

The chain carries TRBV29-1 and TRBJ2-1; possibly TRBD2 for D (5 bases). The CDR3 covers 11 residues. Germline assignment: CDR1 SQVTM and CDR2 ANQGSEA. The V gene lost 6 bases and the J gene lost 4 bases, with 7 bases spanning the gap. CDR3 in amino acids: CSVTGYNEQFF. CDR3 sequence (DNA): TGCAGCGTGACGGGGTACAATGAGCAGTTCTTC.

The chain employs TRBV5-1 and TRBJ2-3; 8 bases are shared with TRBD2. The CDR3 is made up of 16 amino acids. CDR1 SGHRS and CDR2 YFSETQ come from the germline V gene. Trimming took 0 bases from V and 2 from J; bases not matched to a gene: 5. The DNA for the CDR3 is TGCGCCAGCAGCTTGGACGGGAGGGCCAACACAGATACGCAGTATTTT. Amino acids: CASSLDGRANTDTQYF.

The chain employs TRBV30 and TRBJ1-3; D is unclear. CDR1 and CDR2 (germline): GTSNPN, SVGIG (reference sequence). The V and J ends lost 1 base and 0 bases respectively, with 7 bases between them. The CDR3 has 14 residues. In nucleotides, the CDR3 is TGTGCCTGGAGTGGGGGTAACTCTGGAAACACCATATATTTT. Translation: CAWSGGNSGNTIYF. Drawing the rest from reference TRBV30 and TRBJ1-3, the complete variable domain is SQTIHQWPATLVQPVGSPLSLECTVEGTSNPNLYWYRQAAGRGLQLLFYSVGIGQISSEVPQNLSASRPQDRQFILSSKKLLLSDSGFYLCAWSGGNSGNTIYFGEGSWLTVV.

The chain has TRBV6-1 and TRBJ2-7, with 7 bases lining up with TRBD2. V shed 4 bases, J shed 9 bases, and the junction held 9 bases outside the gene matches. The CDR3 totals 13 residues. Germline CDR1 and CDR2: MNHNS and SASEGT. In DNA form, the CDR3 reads TGTGCCAGCAGTGGTCGGGAAGCGGGGAGGCAGTACTTC. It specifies CASSGREAGRQYF.

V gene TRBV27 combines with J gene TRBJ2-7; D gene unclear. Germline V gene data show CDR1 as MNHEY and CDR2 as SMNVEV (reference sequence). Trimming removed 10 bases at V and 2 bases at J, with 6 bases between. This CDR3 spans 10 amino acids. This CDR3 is CATSTYEQYF. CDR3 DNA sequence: TGTGCCACCTCGACCTACGAGCAGTACTTC.

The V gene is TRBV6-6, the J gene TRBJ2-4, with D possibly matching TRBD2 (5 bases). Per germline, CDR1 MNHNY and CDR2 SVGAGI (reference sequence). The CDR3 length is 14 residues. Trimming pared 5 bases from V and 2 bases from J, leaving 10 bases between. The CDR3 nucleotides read TGTGCCAGCAGTGTAACCGGGACCAAAAACATTCAGTACTTC. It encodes CASSVTGTKNIQYF.

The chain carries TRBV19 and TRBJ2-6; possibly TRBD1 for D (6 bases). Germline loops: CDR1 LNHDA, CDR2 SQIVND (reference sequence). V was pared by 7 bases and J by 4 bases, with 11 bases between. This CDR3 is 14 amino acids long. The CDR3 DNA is TGTGCCAGTACGGACAGCCCCGGGGCCAACGTCCTGACTTTC. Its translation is CASTDSPGANVLTF.

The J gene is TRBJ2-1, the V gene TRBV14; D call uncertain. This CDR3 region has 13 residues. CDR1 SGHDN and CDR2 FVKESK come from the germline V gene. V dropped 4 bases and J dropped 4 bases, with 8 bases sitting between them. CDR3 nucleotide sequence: TGTGCCAGCAGCCCTTATACTTACAATGAGCAGTTCTTC. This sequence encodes CASSPYTYNEQFF. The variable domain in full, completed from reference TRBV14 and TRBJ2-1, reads EAGVTQFPSHSVIEKGQTVTLRCDPISGHDNLYWYRRVMGKEIKFLLHFVKESKQDESGMPNNRFLAERTGGTYSTLKVQPAELEDSGVYFCASSPYTYNEQFFGPGTRLTVL.

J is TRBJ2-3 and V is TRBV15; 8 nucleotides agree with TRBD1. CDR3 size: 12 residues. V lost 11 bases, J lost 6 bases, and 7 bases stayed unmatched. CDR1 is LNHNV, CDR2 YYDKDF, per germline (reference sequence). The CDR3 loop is CASQGGDDTQYF. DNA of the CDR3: TGTGCCTCACAGGGGGGCGACGATACGCAGTATTTT. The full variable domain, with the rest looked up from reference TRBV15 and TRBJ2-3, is DAMVIQNPRYQVTQFGKPVTLSCSQTLNHNVMYWYQQKSSQAPKLLFHYYDKDFNNEADTPDNFQSRRPNTSFCFLDIRSPGLGDTAMYLCASQGGDDTQYFGPGTRLTVL.

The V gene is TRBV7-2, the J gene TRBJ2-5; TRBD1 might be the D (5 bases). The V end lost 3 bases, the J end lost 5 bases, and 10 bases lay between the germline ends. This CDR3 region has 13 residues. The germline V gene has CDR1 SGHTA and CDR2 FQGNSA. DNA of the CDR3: TGTGCCAGCAGCTTCCGACAGAGCGAGACCCAGTACTTC. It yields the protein CASSFRQSETQYF.

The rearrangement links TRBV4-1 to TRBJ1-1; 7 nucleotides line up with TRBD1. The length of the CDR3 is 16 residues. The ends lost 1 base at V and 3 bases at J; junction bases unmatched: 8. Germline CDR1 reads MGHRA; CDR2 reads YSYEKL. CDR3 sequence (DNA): TGCGCCAGCAGCCAAGTATTGTTAAGGGGGCACACTGAAGCTTTCTTT. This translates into CASSQVLLRGHTEAFF.

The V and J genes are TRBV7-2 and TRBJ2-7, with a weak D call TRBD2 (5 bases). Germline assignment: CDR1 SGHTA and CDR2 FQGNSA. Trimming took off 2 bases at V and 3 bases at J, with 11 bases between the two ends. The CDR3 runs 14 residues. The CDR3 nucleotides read TGTGCCAGCAGCTTATCGAGGGAAAACTACGAGCAGTACTTC. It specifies CASSLSRENYEQYF.

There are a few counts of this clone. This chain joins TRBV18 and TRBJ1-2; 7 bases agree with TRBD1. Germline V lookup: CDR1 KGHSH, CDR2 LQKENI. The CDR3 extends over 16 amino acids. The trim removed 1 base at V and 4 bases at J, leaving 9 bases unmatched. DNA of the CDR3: TGTGCCAGCTCACCACTGTCCGCGGGACAGCCCTATGGCTACACCTTC. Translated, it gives CASSPLSAGQPYGYTF. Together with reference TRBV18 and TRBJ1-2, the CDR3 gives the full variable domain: NAGVMQNPRHLVRRRGQEARLRCSPMKGHSHVYWYRQLPEEGLKFMVYLQKENIIDESGMPKERFSAEFPKEGPSILRIQQVVRGDSAAYFCASSPLSAGQPYGYTFGSGTRLTVV.

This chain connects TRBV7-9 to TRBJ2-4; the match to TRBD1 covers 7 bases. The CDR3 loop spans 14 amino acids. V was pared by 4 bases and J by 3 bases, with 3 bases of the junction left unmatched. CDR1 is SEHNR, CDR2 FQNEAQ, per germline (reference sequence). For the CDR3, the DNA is TGTGCCAGCAGCTGGGGACAGAGCAAAAACATTCAGTACTTC. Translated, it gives CASSWGQSKNIQYF.

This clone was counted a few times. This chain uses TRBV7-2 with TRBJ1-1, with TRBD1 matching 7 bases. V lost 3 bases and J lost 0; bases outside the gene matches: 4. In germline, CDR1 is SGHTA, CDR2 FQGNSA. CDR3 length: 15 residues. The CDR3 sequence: CASSFSGTVNTEAFF. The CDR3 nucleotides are TGTGCCAGCAGCTTTTCCGGGACAGTGAACACTGAAGCTTTCTTT. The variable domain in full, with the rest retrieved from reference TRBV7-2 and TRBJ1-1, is GAGVSQSPSNKVTEKGKDVELRCDPISGHTALYWYRQSLGQGLEFLIYFQGNSAPDKSGLPSDRFSAERTGGSVSTLTIQRTQQEDSAVYLCASSFSGTVNTEAFFGQGTRLTVV.

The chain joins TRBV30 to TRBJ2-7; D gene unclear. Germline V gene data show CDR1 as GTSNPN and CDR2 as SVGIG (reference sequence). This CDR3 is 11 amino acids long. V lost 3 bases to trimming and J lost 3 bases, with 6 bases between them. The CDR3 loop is CAWSRDYEQYF. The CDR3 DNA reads TGTGCCTGGAGCCGAGACTACGAGCAGTACTTC. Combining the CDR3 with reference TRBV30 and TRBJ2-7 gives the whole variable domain SQTIHQWPATLVQPVGSPLSLECTVEGTSNPNLYWYRQAAGRGLQLLFYSVGIGQISSEVPQNLSASRPQDRQFILSSKKLLLSDSGFYLCAWSRDYEQYFGPGTRLTVT.

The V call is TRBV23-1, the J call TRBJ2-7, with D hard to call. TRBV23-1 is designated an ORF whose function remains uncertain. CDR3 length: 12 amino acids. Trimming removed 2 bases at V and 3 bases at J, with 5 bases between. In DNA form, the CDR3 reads TGCGCCAGCAGTCAACCTATCTACGAGCAGTACTTC. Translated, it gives CASSQPIYEQYF.

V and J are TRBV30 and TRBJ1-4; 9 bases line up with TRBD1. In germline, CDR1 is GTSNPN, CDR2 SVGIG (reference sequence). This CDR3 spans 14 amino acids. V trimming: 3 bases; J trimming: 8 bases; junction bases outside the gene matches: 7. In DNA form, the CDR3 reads TGTGCCTGGAGGCGTGGGACAGGGTACGAAAAACTGTTTTTT. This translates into CAWRRGTGYEKLFF.

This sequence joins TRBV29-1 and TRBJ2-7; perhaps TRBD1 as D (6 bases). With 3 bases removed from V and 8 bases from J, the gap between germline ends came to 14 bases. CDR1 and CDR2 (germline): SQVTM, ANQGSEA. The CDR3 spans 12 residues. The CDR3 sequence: CSVEKGENKQYF. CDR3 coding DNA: TGCAGCGTTGAGAAGGGGGAAAACAAGCAGTACTTC.

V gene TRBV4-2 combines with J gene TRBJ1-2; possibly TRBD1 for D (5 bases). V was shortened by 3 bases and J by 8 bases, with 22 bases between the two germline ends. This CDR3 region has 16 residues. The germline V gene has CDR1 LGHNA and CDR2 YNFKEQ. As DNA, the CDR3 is TGTGCCAGCAGCCAGGCTACGCCTCAGGGCGTCGGCGGCTACACCTTC. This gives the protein CASSQATPQGVGGYTF.